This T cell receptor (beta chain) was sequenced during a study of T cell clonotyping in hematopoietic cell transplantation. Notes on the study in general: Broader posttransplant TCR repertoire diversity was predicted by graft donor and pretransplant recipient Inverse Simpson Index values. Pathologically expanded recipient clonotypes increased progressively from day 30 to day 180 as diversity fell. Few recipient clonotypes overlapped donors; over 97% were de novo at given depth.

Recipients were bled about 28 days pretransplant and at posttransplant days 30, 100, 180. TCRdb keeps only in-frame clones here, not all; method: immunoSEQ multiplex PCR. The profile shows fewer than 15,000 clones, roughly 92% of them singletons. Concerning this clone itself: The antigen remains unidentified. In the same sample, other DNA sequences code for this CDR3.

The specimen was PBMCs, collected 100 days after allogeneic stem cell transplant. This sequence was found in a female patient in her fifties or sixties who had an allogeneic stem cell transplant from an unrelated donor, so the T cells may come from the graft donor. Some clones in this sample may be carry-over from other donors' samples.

The CDR3 loop is CASSSRPYEQYF. DNA of the CDR3: TGTGCCAGCAGCTCACGACCCTACGAGCAGTACTTC. This chain connects TRBV11-2 to TRBJ2-7; D remains ambiguous. The ends were cut back, 4 bases at V and 2 bases at J, with 6 bases in the middle. The germline CDR1 and CDR2 sequences are SGHAT and FQNNGV. The length of the CDR3 is 12 residues. The whole variable domain, remainder taken from reference TRBV11-2 and TRBJ2-7, is EAGVAQSPRYKIIEKRQSVAFWCNPISGHATLYWYQQILGQGPKLLIQFQNNGVVDDSQLPKDRFSAERLKGVDSTLKIQPAKLEDSAVYLCASSSRPYEQYFGPGTRLTVT.